Each of the 27 T cell receptor beta chains below was sequenced from the same sample in a study of identifying expanded T cells in peripheral blood. Sequencing used immunoSEQ multiplex PCR; TCRdb keeps in-frame clones, though not all of them. The sample lists fewer than 110,000 clones; approximately 88% were seen once. The sequenced material came from blood. All receptors derive from a person aged 18 to 75 in good health.

V usage is TRBV11-2 and J usage is TRBJ2-3; D uncertain. Trimming pared 4 bases from V and 1 base from J, leaving 12 bases between. Germline V lookup: CDR1 SGHAT, CDR2 FQNNGV. This CDR3 region has 15 residues. The DNA of the CDR3 is TGTGCCAGCAGCTCCGTGGCCAGAGGCACAGATACGCAGTATTTT. Translating it yields CASSSVARGTDTQYF.

The chain links TRBV15 to TRBJ1-4; 8 nucleotides line up with TRBD1. This CDR3 is 15 amino acids long. Germline V gene lookup returns CDR1 LNHNV and CDR2 YYDKDF (reference sequence). Trimming removed 4 bases from V and 7 bases from J; junction bases left unmatched: 8. The CDR3 loop reads CATSTGRGRGEKLFF. The CDR3 DNA is TGTGCCACCAGCACAGGCAGGGGGCGCGGTGAAAAACTGTTTTTT.

The CDR3 nucleotides read TGTGCCAGCAGTTTATCGCTGGCAGGGTACCCGTACGAGCAGTACTTC. Its translation: CASSLSLAGYPYEQYF. This chain links TRBV27 with TRBJ2-7, with D possibly matching TRBD1 (5 bases). CDR1 MNHEY and CDR2 SMNVEV come from the germline V gene (reference sequence). Trimming pared 0 bases from V and 4 bases from J, leaving 16 bases between. The CDR3 is 16 amino acids.

The chain uses TRBV7-8 and TRBJ2-7; 10 nucleotides align to TRBD1. The ends lost 1 base at V and 6 bases at J; junction bases unmatched: 12. Germline CDR1 and CDR2: SGHVS and FQNEAQ. This CDR3 has 17 residues. Written as DNA, the CDR3 is TGTGCCAGCAGCTTAGGAGGGACAGGGGAAGGGGTTGGCGAGCAGTACTTC. Its protein product is CASSLGGTGEGVGEQYF.

This clone was picked up one time. The chain uses TRBV5-6 and TRBJ1-5; D remains unclear. Trimming cost V 4 bases and J 0 bases, with 11 bases left between them. The CDR3 runs to 15 residues. Germline CDR1 is SGHDT and CDR2 is YYEEEE. CDR3 loop: CASSEGPNSNQPQHF. CDR3 nucleotide sequence: TGTGCCAGCAGCGAGGGTCCGAATAGCAATCAGCCCCAGCATTTT.

In DNA form, the CDR3 reads TGTGCCAGCAGTTTCAGGGGGGGCTCCTATAATTCACCCCTCCACTTT. It is translated as CASSFRGGSYNSPLHF. The rearrangement links TRBV28 to TRBJ1-6; 7 bases align to TRBD1. Germline V gives CDR1 MDHEN, CDR2 SYDVKM. The CDR3 is 16 amino acids. With 3 bases clipped from V and 0 bases from J, the junction kept 2 bases outside the gene matches. The variable domain in full, with the rest retrieved from reference TRBV28 and TRBJ1-6, is DVKVTQSSRYLVKRTGEKVFLECVQDMDHENMFWYRQDPGLGLRLIYFSYDVKMKEKGDIPEGYSVSREKKERFSLILESASTNQTSMYLCASSFRGGSYNSPLHFGNGTRLTVT.

The V call is TRBV5-4, the J call TRBJ2-7, with TRBD2 matching over 10 bases. Germline V gives CDR1 SGHNT, CDR2 YYREEE (reference sequence). The CDR3 sequence is 16 residues long. The ends lost 4 bases at V and 5 bases at J; junction bases unmatched: 12. CDR3 in DNA: TGTGCCAGCAGCCCAGCTCAGCGGGGGGGCTTGAACGAGCAGTACTTC. This sequence encodes CASSPAQRGGLNEQYF.

The gene calls are TRBV5-4 and TRBJ2-2; maybe TRBD1 (6 bases). The CDR3 has 13 residues. Trimming removed 6 bases at V and 6 bases at J, with 12 bases between. Germline V lookup: CDR1 SGHNT, CDR2 YYREEE (reference sequence). CDR3 in DNA: TGTGCCAGCAATGGGGGCTTTGCCGGGGAGCTGTTTTTT. It yields the protein CASNGGFAGELFF. Drawing the rest from reference TRBV5-4 and TRBJ2-2, the complete variable domain is ETGVTQSPTHLIKTRGQQVTLRCSSQSGHNTVSWYQQALGQGPQFIFQYYREEENGRGNFPPRFSGLQFPNYSSELNVNALELDDSALYLCASNGGFAGELFFGEGSRLTVL.

The chain combines TRBV6-5 with TRBJ1-1; D is undetermined. CDR1 and CDR2 (germline): MNHEY, SVGAGI. The CDR3 totals 14 residues. V was pared by 6 bases and J by 1 base, with 12 bases between. The CDR3 reads CASRISIQNTEAFF. The CDR3 region has the DNA TGTGCCAGCAGGATAAGCATCCAGAACACTGAAGCTTTCTTT.

The chain couples TRBV9 to TRBJ2-1; no firm D call. The CDR3 consists of 16 residues. Trimming removed 2 bases from V and 2 bases from J, with 14 bases in between. Germline-derived CDR1 and CDR2 are SGDLS and YYNGEE. The CDR3 nucleotides are TGTGCCAGCAGCGTCGGGCGACGGGCAGCCTACAATGAGCAGTTCTTC. Residues: CASSVGRRAAYNEQFF.

This clone has just a few counts. CDR3: CASSSQVGGTEAFF. CDR3 bases: TGTGCCAGCAGCTCTCAGGTCGGAGGCACTGAAGCTTTCTTT. The rearrangement links TRBV7-2 to TRBJ1-1; D gene ambiguous. Per germline, CDR1 SGHTA and CDR2 FQGNSA. The V end lost 4 bases, the J end lost 4 bases, and 13 bases lay between the germline ends. The CDR3 sequence is 14 residues long. The full variable domain, in which reference TRBV7-2 and TRBJ1-1 provide the parts outside the CDR3, is GAGVSQSPSNKVTEKGKDVELRCDPISGHTALYWYRQSLGQGLEFLIYFQGNSAPDKSGLPSDRFSAERTGGSVSTLTIQRTQQEDSAVYLCASSSQVGGTEAFFGQGTRLTVV.

In its sample, this clone was seen once. The chain employs TRBV30 and TRBJ1-1; D is unresolved. Germline CDR1 is GTSNPN and CDR2 is SVGIG (reference sequence). The CDR3 sequence is 12 residues long. V gave up 2 bases and J gave up 6 bases, with 10 bases separating them. DNA of the CDR3: TGTGCCTGGAGTACGGTGCACCCTGAAGCTTTCTTT. Protein: CAWSTVHPEAFF. The complete variable domain, with remaining parts taken from reference TRBV30 and TRBJ1-1, reads SQTIHQWPATLVQPVGSPLSLECTVEGTSNPNLYWYRQAAGRGLQLLFYSVGIGQISSEVPQNLSASRPQDRQFILSSKKLLLSDSGFYLCAWSTVHPEAFFGQGTRLTVV.

The V call is TRBV5-4, the J call TRBJ1-1; TRBD1 aligns across 8 bases. Germline CDR1 reads SGHNT; CDR2 reads YYREEE (reference sequence). V shed 4 bases, J shed 11 bases, and the junction held 16 bases outside the gene matches. The CDR3 loop spans 15 amino acids. CDR3 sequence reads: CASSQGAGGTRWAFF. As DNA, the CDR3 is TGTGCCAGCAGCCAGGGGGCAGGGGGGACCCGTTGGGCTTTCTTT.

The V gene is TRBV18, the J gene TRBJ2-5; no clear D. The DNA end favors TRBJ2-7, so the J call may be wrong. Per germline, CDR1 KGHSH and CDR2 LQKENI. The CDR3 extends over 14 amino acids. The CDR3 sequence: CASSPRGFSYEQYF. DNA of the CDR3: TGTGCCAGCTCACCACGGGGTTTCTCCTACGAGCAGTACTTC.

The chain has TRBV5-4 and TRBJ2-7, with TRBD2 as a possible D gene (6 bases). CDR3 size: 15 residues. Germline CDR1 reads SGHNT; CDR2 reads YYREEE (reference sequence). V shed 4 bases and J shed 4 bases, with 18 bases lying between them. The CDR3 protein is CASSPSSGTRYEQYF. The CDR3, as DNA: TGTGCCAGCAGCCCATCTTCGGGGACTCGATACGAGCAGTACTTC.

The rearrangement links TRBV1 to TRBJ2-4. TRBV1 is marked as a pseudogene. The CDR3 is 17 residues long. CDR3 bases: TGCACCAGCAGCCTAATAACCCCCCCTGTGGGGAAAAACATTCAGTACTTC. Translation: CTSSLITPPVGKNIQYF.

The genes are TRBV5-6 and TRBJ2-2; possibly TRBD2 for D (6 bases). The CDR3 is 13 amino acids. Germline V gives CDR1 SGHDT, CDR2 YYEEEE. V was cut by 4 bases and J by 4 bases, with 8 bases left in between. The CDR3 loop is CASSPGVTGELFF. CDR3 DNA: TGTGCCAGCAGCCCGGGGGTCACCGGGGAGCTGTTTTTT.

The rearrangement uses TRBV6-5 and TRBJ1-3; 8 bases match TRBD1. This CDR3 spans 15 amino acids. The J segment lost 0 bases and the V segment lost 10 bases, leaving 8 bases of the junction unmatched. The germline CDR1 and CDR2 sequences are MNHEY and SVGAGI. CDR3 sequence reads: CATARDRSSGNTIYF. CDR3 coding DNA: TGTGCCACCGCGCGGGACAGGAGCTCTGGAAACACCATATATTTT.

V gene TRBV7-2 combines with J gene TRBJ1-3; no reliable D call. Trimming shortened V by 2 bases and J by 0 bases, and 5 bases separated the two germline ends. The CDR3 spans 14 residues. The germline V gene has CDR1 SGHTA and CDR2 FQGNSA. The DNA for the CDR3 is TGTGCCAGCAGCTTAAGCAGCTCTGGAAACACCATATATTTT. Translating gives CASSLSSSGNTIYF.

The V call is TRBV2, the J call TRBJ1-5; 7 bases are a match to TRBD1. This CDR3 has 15 residues. V shed 6 bases, J shed 2 bases, and the junction held 7 bases outside the gene matches. Germline assignment: CDR1 SNHLY and CDR2 FYNNEI. This CDR3 is CASREGARGNQPQHF. Written as DNA, the CDR3 is TGTGCCAGCAGAGAGGGGGCGCGGGGCAATCAGCCCCAGCATTTT.

This clone appeared once. The V gene is TRBV4-3, the J gene TRBJ1-1, with D possibly TRBD1 on 5 matching bases. Deletions cut 4 bases from V and 0 bases from J, with 12 bases between. CDR3 size: 15 residues. Germline V CDR1 and CDR2: LGHNA, YSLEER. The CDR3 sequence is CASSPAGRMNTEAFF. CDR3 DNA: TGCGCCAGCAGCCCGGCGGGACGGATGAACACTGAAGCTTTCTTT.

The V call is TRBV4-1, the J call TRBJ2-1; 14 nucleotides align to TRBD2. The CDR3 totals 19 residues. Germline CDR1 is MGHRA and CDR2 is YSYEKL. V shed 1 base, J shed 8 bases, and the junction held 13 bases outside the gene matches. The CDR3 DNA reads as TGCGCCAGCAGCCAAGGGAGGACTAGCGGGGGGCTCCCTTGGGATGAGCAGTTCTTC. Amino acids: CASSQGRTSGGLPWDEQFF.

A word on this clone: Other DNA sequences from this sample encode an identical CDR3 as well. The genes are TRBV7-9 and TRBJ2-7; 9 bases align to TRBD1. The germline CDR1 and CDR2 sequences are SEHNR and FQNEAQ (reference sequence). The trim removed 1 base at V and 2 bases at J, leaving 3 bases unmatched. This CDR3 spans 15 amino acids. The CDR3 protein is CASSLGQGGTYEQYF. The CDR3 bases are TGTGCCAGCAGCTTAGGACAGGGGGGCACCTACGAGCAGTACTTC.

This chain joins TRBV29-1 and TRBJ2-3, with 14 positions matching TRBD2. J gave up 4 bases and V 7 bases, and 4 bases lay outside the gene matches. Germline V gene sequence: CDR1 SQVTM, CDR2 ANQGSEA. The CDR3 loop spans 14 amino acids. The DNA of the CDR3 is TGCAGCGCCGAGGGACTAGCGGGGGCAGATACGCAGTATTTT. This translates into CSAEGLAGADTQYF.

The chain employs TRBV6-1 and TRBJ1-6, with D possibly TRBD1 on 6 matching bases. The CDR3 length is 13 residues. CDR1 is MNHNS and CDR2 is SASEGT in the germline V gene. V lost 4 bases and J 10 bases, leaving 11 bases between the germline ends. CDR3 protein: CASSAGEPSPLHF. The CDR3 nucleotides are TGTGCCAGCAGTGCAGGGGAGCCGTCACCCCTCCACTTT.

This chain uses TRBV4-3 with TRBJ2-1; no clear D gene. Trimming pared 0 bases from V and 4 bases from J, leaving 13 bases between. This CDR3 has 16 amino acids. Germline V gene sequence: CDR1 LGHNA, CDR2 YSLEER. CDR3 nucleotides: TGCGCCAGCAGCCAAGATATGGCAAGGCCATACAATGAGCAGTTCTTC. Translating gives CASSQDMARPYNEQFF.

This chain connects TRBV2 to TRBJ2-3; 8 positions match TRBD2. The CDR3 is made up of 14 amino acids. After removal of 4 bases from V and 3 bases from J, the junction contained 3 bases not matched to a gene. Per germline, CDR1 SNHLY and CDR2 FYNNEI. CDR3 sequence: CASSVPSGTDTQYF. DNA for the CDR3: TGTGCCAGCAGTGTCCCTAGCGGGACAGATACGCAGTATTTT. The full variable domain, completed using reference TRBV2 and TRBJ2-3, is EPEVTQTPSHQVTQMGQEVILRCVPISNHLYFYWYRQILGQKVEFLVSFYNNEISEKSEIFDDQFSVERPDGSNFTLKIRSTKLEDSAMYFCASSVPSGTDTQYFGPGTRLTVL.